This is a list of T cell receptor beta chains from one sample in a study of graft-versus-host responses after intestinal transplantation. Assay: immunoSEQ multiplex PCR; the TCRdb copy retains only in-frame clones and omits some. The profile covers about 25,000 clones, with approximately 96% appearing a single time and 0.82% taken by the ten largest. Sample: PBMCs, taken roughly 30 days after intestinal transplant. The source of these receptors is a human patient who received an intestinal transplant, so some T cells may come from the graft donor. CDR3s include the opening cysteine and the closing phenylalanine or tryptophan. Fields, in order: clone size, J gene, V gene, D gene, CDR3 DNA, CDR3 protein. A D gene is named only where the DNA matches it firmly. Only some rows state a clone size, as once, few, many or a class for expanded clones.

abundance: .; j_gene: TRBJ1-1; v_gene: TRBV28; d_gene: .; CDR3nt: TGTGCCAGCAGTTTATCTGCTCCTGAAGCTTTCTTT; CDR3aa: CASSLSAPEAFF
abundance: .; j_gene: TRBJ2-7; v_gene: TRBV18; d_gene: .; CDR3nt: TGTGCCAGCTCACCTGAAGACTTCCCCTACGAGCAGTACTTC; CDR3aa: CASSPEDFPYEQYF
abundance: .; j_gene: TRBJ2-1; v_gene: TRBV27; d_gene: .; CDR3nt: TGTGCCAGCAGTCCCGGTAGGAGCGGGCCGACGCCGCCCTCCTACAATGAGCAGTTCTTC; CDR3aa: CASSPGRSGPTPPSYNEQFF
abundance: .; j_gene: TRBJ2-7; v_gene: TRBV21-1; d_gene: .; CDR3nt: TGTGCCAGCAGCAAACGGACTAGCGGGATCTACGAGCAGTACTTC; CDR3aa: CASSKRTSGIYEQYF
abundance: .; j_gene: TRBJ1-2; v_gene: TRBV6-5; d_gene: .; CDR3nt: TGTGCCAGCAGGGGTTTAGATGGCTACACCTTC; CDR3aa: CASRGLDGYTF
abundance: .; j_gene: TRBJ1-4; v_gene: TRBV28; d_gene: TRBD1; CDR3nt: TGTGCCAGCAGTTTCCCGGGACAGGGGGCTGAAAAACTGTTTTTT; CDR3aa: CASSFPGQGAEKLFF
abundance: .; j_gene: TRBJ2-5; v_gene: TRBV23-1; d_gene: .; CDR3nt: TGCGCCAGCAGTCAATCGTATCCGGAGACCCAGTACTTC; CDR3aa: CASSQSYPETQYF
abundance: .; j_gene: TRBJ2-3; v_gene: TRBV7-3; d_gene: TRBD2; CDR3nt: TGTGCCAGCTCAGCGGGGGTACGGTCCGGAGATACGCAGTATTTT; CDR3aa: CASSAGVRSGDTQYF
abundance: .; j_gene: TRBJ1-2; v_gene: TRBV27; d_gene: .; CDR3nt: TGTGCCAGCAGTTTTTTCCCGAACTATGGCTACACCTTC; CDR3aa: CASSFFPNYGYTF
abundance: .; j_gene: TRBJ2-7; v_gene: TRBV20-1; d_gene: .; CDR3nt: TGCAGTGTCGGCGTAACCTACGAGCAGTACTTC; CDR3aa: CSVGVTYEQYF
abundance: .; j_gene: TRBJ2-3; v_gene: TRBV7-9; d_gene: TRBD2; CDR3nt: TGTGCCAGCAGCTTTGGACTAGCGGGGGGGCCCATAGATACGCAGTATTTT; CDR3aa: CASSFGLAGGPIDTQYF
abundance: .; j_gene: TRBJ1-1; v_gene: TRBV11-1; d_gene: .; CDR3nt: TGTGCCAGCAGCCTCGAGGCACACACGAACACTGAAGCTTTCTTT; CDR3aa: CASSLEAHTNTEAFF
abundance: .; j_gene: TRBJ2-2; v_gene: TRBV7-6; d_gene: TRBD2; CDR3nt: TGTGCCAGCAGCTCGTGGACTAGCGGGAAGTTTTCCGGGGAGCTGTTTTTT; CDR3aa: CASSSWTSGKFSGELFF
abundance: once; j_gene: TRBJ2-2; v_gene: TRBV5-1; d_gene: .; CDR3nt: TGCGCCAGCAGCTTTACGGGAGAGGAGACCGGGGAGCTGTTTTTT; CDR3aa: CASSFTGEETGELFF
abundance: .; j_gene: TRBJ2-7; v_gene: TRBV7-3; d_gene: TRBD1; CDR3nt: TGTGCCAGCAGCTTAGGGGGACAGGGTGAGCAGTACTTC; CDR3aa: CASSLGGQGEQYF
abundance: .; j_gene: TRBJ1-2; v_gene: TRBV19; d_gene: .; CDR3nt: TGTGCCAGTAGTAACCGGGCGACTAACTATGGCTACACCTTC; CDR3aa: CASSNRATNYGYTF
abundance: .; j_gene: TRBJ2-1; v_gene: TRBV19; d_gene: TRBD2; CDR3nt: TGTGCCAGTAGCGGGGGGGACGGGTCCTACAATGAGCAGTTCTTC; CDR3aa: CASSGGDGSYNEQFF
abundance: .; j_gene: TRBJ2-3; v_gene: TRBV11-3; d_gene: .; CDR3nt: TGTGCCAGCAGCTTAGTCAGATGGGATACGCAGTATTTT; CDR3aa: CASSLVRWDTQYF
abundance: .; j_gene: TRBJ2-2; v_gene: TRBV30; d_gene: .; CDR3nt: TGTGCCTGGAGTGAGGGGGCCGGGGAGCTGTTTTTT; CDR3aa: CAWSEGAGELFF
abundance: .; j_gene: TRBJ2-6; v_gene: TRBV5-1; d_gene: .; CDR3nt: TGCGCCAGCAGTAACGGACTTGGTGGGGCCAACGTCCTGACTTTC; CDR3aa: CASSNGLGGANVLTF
abundance: .; j_gene: TRBJ2-1; v_gene: TRBV7-9; d_gene: .; CDR3nt: TGTGCCAGCAGCTTCGCACACAGGGTGATCCCCTACAATGAGCAGTTCTTC; CDR3aa: CASSFAHRVIPYNEQFF
abundance: .; j_gene: TRBJ1-4; v_gene: TRBV7-9; d_gene: TRBD1; CDR3nt: TGTGCCAGCAGCTTAGCGTCAGGGGGTCTCATGGATGAAAAACTGTTTTTT; CDR3aa: CASSLASGGLMDEKLFF
abundance: .; j_gene: TRBJ2-7; v_gene: TRBV6-5; d_gene: .; CDR3nt: TGTGCCAGCAGTTACTCGAAGGGGGATACGACCTACGAGCAGTACTTC; CDR3aa: CASSYSKGDTTYEQYF
abundance: .; j_gene: TRBJ2-3; v_gene: TRBV19; d_gene: .; CDR3nt: TGTGCCAGTAGTATAGTCCGTCAAACAGATACGCAGTATTTT; CDR3aa: CASSIVRQTDTQYF
abundance: .; j_gene: TRBJ2-3; v_gene: TRBV28; d_gene: TRBD2; CDR3nt: TGTGCCAGCAGTTTATGGGGGGGACTAGCCTCTCCAGATACGCAGTATTTT; CDR3aa: CASSLWGGLASPDTQYF
abundance: .; j_gene: TRBJ1-1; v_gene: TRBV13; d_gene: .; CDR3nt: TGTGCCAGCAGCTCCAATTACAGGGATGCATCAACTGAAGCTTTCTTT; CDR3aa: CASSSNYRDASTEAFF
abundance: .; j_gene: TRBJ2-7; v_gene: TRBV19; d_gene: TRBD2; CDR3nt: TGTGCCAGTAGTCCGGGACTAGTGAGTGAGCAGTACTTC; CDR3aa: CASSPGLVSEQYF
abundance: .; j_gene: TRBJ2-1; v_gene: TRBV7-8; d_gene: .; CDR3nt: TGTGCCAGCAGCTACATGACTTCGTTGACGAGCTCCTACAATGAGCAGTTCTTC; CDR3aa: CASSYMTSLTSSYNEQFF
abundance: .; j_gene: TRBJ2-5; v_gene: TRBV19; d_gene: .; CDR3nt: TGTGCCAGTAGTATCAAGGGGCGCCGGGAGACCCAGTACTTC; CDR3aa: CASSIKGRRETQYF
abundance: .; j_gene: TRBJ2-2; v_gene: TRBV5-1; d_gene: .; CDR3nt: TGCGCCAGCAGCTTGGGTTGGAGGGACACCGGGGAGCTGTTTTTT; CDR3aa: CASSLGWRDTGELFF
abundance: .; j_gene: TRBJ1-2; v_gene: TRBV7-2; d_gene: TRBD1; CDR3nt: TGTGCCAGCAGCACCCAGACAGGGGGTAGCTATGGCTACACCTTC; CDR3aa: CASSTQTGGSYGYTF
abundance: .; j_gene: TRBJ2-2; v_gene: TRBV11-3; d_gene: .; CDR3nt: TGTGCCAGCAGCTCGTCAGGGAGAACGAACACCGGGGAGCTGTTTTTT; CDR3aa: CASSSSGRTNTGELFF
abundance: .; j_gene: TRBJ2-1; v_gene: TRBV5-1; d_gene: .; CDR3nt: TGCGCCAGCAGCTGGACGCAGGGAGACGAGCAGTTCTTC; CDR3aa: CASSWTQGDEQFF
abundance: .; j_gene: TRBJ2-1; v_gene: TRBV28; d_gene: TRBD2; CDR3nt: TGTGCCAGCAGTTTAGCCTTTATGTGGGGGGGAGAGCAGTTCTTC; CDR3aa: CASSLAFMWGGEQFF
abundance: .; j_gene: TRBJ2-1; v_gene: TRBV19; d_gene: .; CDR3nt: TGTGCCAGTAGAGAGACCGGACGTCGATATAATGAGCAGTTCTTC; CDR3aa: CASRETGRRYNEQFF
abundance: .; j_gene: TRBJ2-1; v_gene: TRBV2; d_gene: TRBD1; CDR3nt: TGTGCCATACTCCCGAGACAGGGAGAAAAGAATGAGCAGTTCTTC; CDR3aa: CAILPRQGEKNEQFF
abundance: .; j_gene: TRBJ1-2; v_gene: TRBV5-4; d_gene: .; CDR3nt: TGTGCCAGCAGGTATATAGGACGGATCTATGGCTACACCTTC; CDR3aa: CASRYIGRIYGYTF
abundance: .; j_gene: TRBJ2-1; v_gene: TRBV2; d_gene: .; CDR3nt: TGTGCCAGCAGTGAAGAGGGTCTAAGCTCCTACAATGAGCAGTTCTTC; CDR3aa: CASSEEGLSSYNEQFF
abundance: .; j_gene: TRBJ1-5; v_gene: TRBV5-6; d_gene: TRBD1; CDR3nt: TGTGCCAGCAGCCGAAGGACAGGGGGCGTCGGAAGCAATCAGCCCCAGCATTTT; CDR3aa: CASSRRTGGVGSNQPQHF
abundance: .; j_gene: TRBJ1-1; v_gene: TRBV1; d_gene: .; CDR3nt: TGCACCAGCAGCCAGGGGGACACTGAAGCTTTCTTT; CDR3aa: CTSSQGDTEAFF
abundance: .; j_gene: TRBJ1-2; v_gene: TRBV30; d_gene: TRBD1; CDR3nt: TGTGCCCGCAACGACAGGGGTTCGAACTATGGCTACACCTTC; CDR3aa: CARNDRGSNYGYTF
abundance: .; j_gene: TRBJ1-4; v_gene: TRBV19; d_gene: .; CDR3nt: TGTGCCAGTACGCCAGGGAAAGGTGAAAAACTGTTTTTT; CDR3aa: CASTPGKGEKLFF
abundance: few; j_gene: TRBJ1-1; v_gene: TRBV6-1; d_gene: TRBD1; CDR3nt: TGTGCCAGCAGTGAGAGCCAGGGGGCCGGCACTGAAGCTTTCTTT; CDR3aa: CASSESQGAGTEAFF
abundance: .; j_gene: TRBJ1-2; v_gene: TRBV10-3; d_gene: .; CDR3nt: TGTGCCATCAGTGAGAGGGCAGACAACTATGGCTACACCTTC; CDR3aa: CAISERADNYGYTF
abundance: .; j_gene: TRBJ1-2; v_gene: TRBV27; d_gene: .; CDR3nt: TGTGCCAGCAGTTTAGTAGGCAGTAACTATGGCTACACCTTC; CDR3aa: CASSLVGSNYGYTF
abundance: .; j_gene: TRBJ1-4; v_gene: TRBV4-1; d_gene: .; CDR3nt: TGCGCCAGCAGCCAAGGGGGCGGTCCTGAAAAACTGTTTTTT; CDR3aa: CASSQGGGPEKLFF
abundance: .; j_gene: TRBJ1-5; v_gene: TRBV27; d_gene: .; CDR3nt: TGTGCCAGCATGTCCATCTATCGGGGTAGGCCCAATCAGCCCCAGCATTTT; CDR3aa: CASMSIYRGRPNQPQHF
abundance: .; j_gene: TRBJ1-1; v_gene: TRBV11-2; d_gene: .; CDR3nt: TGTGCCAGCAGCTTAGACCCCCGGGACGAAGCTTTCTTT; CDR3aa: CASSLDPRDEAFF
abundance: .; j_gene: TRBJ1-1; v_gene: TRBV4-1; d_gene: .; CDR3nt: TGCGCCAGCAGCCAAGTGGGGGGCCACACTGAAGCTTTCTTT; CDR3aa: CASSQVGGHTEAFF
abundance: .; j_gene: TRBJ2-7; v_gene: TRBV7-2; d_gene: .; CDR3nt: TGTGCCAGCAGCTTAGAACCGACCCTCGGGGAGCAGTACTTC; CDR3aa: CASSLEPTLGEQYF
abundance: .; j_gene: TRBJ2-3; v_gene: TRBV11-2; d_gene: .; CDR3nt: TGTGCCAGCAGCTTAGGACTCACAGATACGCAGTATTTT; CDR3aa: CASSLGLTDTQYF
abundance: .; j_gene: TRBJ2-7; v_gene: TRBV2; d_gene: .; CDR3nt: TGTGCCAGCAAGTCCGACTCCCTCCGCCGAGAGCAGTACTTC; CDR3aa: CASKSDSLRREQYF
abundance: few; j_gene: TRBJ1-1; v_gene: TRBV30; d_gene: .; CDR3nt: TGTGCCTGGAGTCGGGGGGGTGATGAAGCTTTCTTT; CDR3aa: CAWSRGGDEAFF